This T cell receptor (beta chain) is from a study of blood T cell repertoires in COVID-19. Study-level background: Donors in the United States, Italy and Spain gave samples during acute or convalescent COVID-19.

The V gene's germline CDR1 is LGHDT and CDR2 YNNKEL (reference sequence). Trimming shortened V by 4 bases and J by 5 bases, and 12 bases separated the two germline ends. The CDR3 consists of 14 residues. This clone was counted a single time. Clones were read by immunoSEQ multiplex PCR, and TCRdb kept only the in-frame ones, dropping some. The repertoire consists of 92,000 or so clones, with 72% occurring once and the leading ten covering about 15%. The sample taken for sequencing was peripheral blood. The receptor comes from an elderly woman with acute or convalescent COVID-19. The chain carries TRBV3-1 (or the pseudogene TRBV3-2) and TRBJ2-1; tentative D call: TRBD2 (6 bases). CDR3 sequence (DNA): TGTGCCAGCAGCCGGCTGGCTAGCGACAATGAGCAGTTCTTC. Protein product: CASSRLASDNEQFF.